The 18 T cell receptor beta chains below all came from one sample that was sequenced in a study of cytomegalovirus exposure and HLA in healthy donors. 13 Jbeta primers and 60 Vbeta primers were used for the PCR. Assay used: immunoSEQ multiplex PCR; TCRdb lists only in-frame clones, some missing. Of 100,000 to 150,000 clones in the sample, around 78% were seen once. Sequenced sample: PBMCs. The origin of the receptors is a man in his forties in good health and CMV-seronegative.

This chain uses TRBV2 with TRBJ2-7; D is undetermined. The V and J ends lost 7 bases and 3 bases respectively, with 10 bases between them. The CDR3 consists of 12 residues. Germline V CDR1 and CDR2: SNHLY, FYNNEI. CDR3 region: CASIERSYEQYF. The CDR3 coding sequence is TGTGCCAGCATCGAGAGAAGCTACGAGCAGTACTTC.

The chain couples TRBV11-2 to TRBJ2-3; unclear D gene. Trimming took off 0 bases at V and 6 bases at J, with 7 bases between the two ends. The CDR3 runs 13 residues. The germline gives CDR1 SGHAT, CDR2 FQNNGV. CDR3 loop: CASSLESEDTQYF. CDR3 DNA sequence: TGTGCCAGCAGCTTAGAATCGGAGGATACGCAGTATTTT.

In its sample, this clone was seen a few times. Here the CDR3 DNA reads TGTGCCAGCAGTTACTCGACAGGGTTCAACACCATATATTTT. It translates to CASSYSTGFNTIYF. This chain joins TRBV6-5 and TRBJ1-3; 7 nucleotides match TRBD1. CDR1 MNHEY and CDR2 SVGAGI come from the germline V gene. CDR3 size: 14 residues. Trimming removed 0 bases from V and 7 bases from J; junction bases left unmatched: 3.

The chain carries TRBV5-4 and TRBJ2-7; no definite D call. Germline assignment: CDR1 SGHNT and CDR2 YYREEE (reference sequence). This CDR3 region has 14 residues. Trimming shortened V by 0 bases and J by 2 bases, and 9 bases separated the two germline ends. This CDR3 is CASSLAAATYEQYF. The CDR3 nucleotides are TGTGCCAGCAGCTTGGCGGCGGCAACCTACGAGCAGTACTTC.

The rearrangement links TRBV5-4 to TRBJ1-4, with D maybe TRBD1 (6 bases). V was pared by 0 bases and J by 5 bases, with 14 bases between. CDR3 length equals 16 residues. CDR1 is SGHNT and CDR2 is YYREEE in the germline V gene (reference sequence). The CDR3 DNA reads as TGTGCCAGCAGCTTGGATATTGGACAGATAAATGAAAAACTGTTTTTT. This translates into CASSLDIGQINEKLFF.

V gene TRBV27 combines with J gene TRBJ2-7; a possible D gene is TRBD2 (6 bases). V lost 0 bases and J lost 0, with 12 bases in between. The CDR3 runs 16 residues. Germline CDR1 is MNHEY and CDR2 is SMNVEV (reference sequence). CDR3: CASSLSEGSISYEQYF. CDR3 sequence (DNA): TGTGCCAGCAGTTTATCGGAGGGGTCCATCTCCTACGAGCAGTACTTC.

This clone showed up just once. The CDR3 region is CASSSDRVTEAFF. The CDR3 DNA sequence: TGTGCCAGCAGCTCCGACAGGGTCACTGAAGCTTTCTTT. The chain is built from TRBV7-2 and TRBJ1-1; 7 bases are a match to TRBD1. This CDR3 is 13 amino acids long. J was trimmed by 4 bases and V by 4 bases; bases with no gene match: 3. Looked up from germline, CDR1 is SGHTA and CDR2 is FQGNSA.

V gene TRBV5-1 combines with J gene TRBJ2-2, with D possibly being TRBD1 (6 bases). This CDR3 region has 16 residues. The germline V gene has CDR1 SGHRS and CDR2 YFSETQ. The V and J ends lost 1 base and 6 bases respectively, with 16 bases between them. Here the CDR3 DNA reads TGCGCCAGCAGCTTGACGGAAGTAGGGGGATCCGGGGAGCTGTTTTTT. It encodes CASSLTEVGGSGELFF.

This clone has more than one count but fewer than ten. The chain recombines TRBV28 with TRBJ2-1; no clear D. V was clipped by 2 bases and J by 2 bases, with 16 bases between them. Germline V gene data show CDR1 as MDHEN and CDR2 as SYDVKM. This CDR3 is built from 17 residues. The DNA for the CDR3 is TGTGCCAGCAGTTTAAAATCATGGCCGACAACCTACAATGAGCAGTTCTTC. The encoded protein is CASSLKSWPTTYNEQFF. Full variable domain (outside the CDR3, taken from reference TRBV28 and TRBJ2-1): DVKVTQSSRYLVKRTGEKVFLECVQDMDHENMFWYRQDPGLGLRLIYFSYDVKMKEKGDIPEGYSVSREKKERFSLILESASTNQTSMYLCASSLKSWPTTYNEQFFGPGTRLTVL.

CDR3 bases: TGTGCCAGCAGTGTTGTGGCGGGGGCCTACGAGCAGTACTTC. Its translation is CASSVVAGAYEQYF. The chain has TRBV2 and TRBJ2-7, with TRBD2 matching 7 bases. Germline trimming cut 4 bases from V and 2 bases from J; bases unmatched to any gene: 5. Germline V CDR1 and CDR2: SNHLY, FYNNEI. This CDR3 is built from 14 residues.

The J gene is TRBJ2-3, the V gene TRBV19; the match to TRBD2 covers 7 bases. CDR3 size: 17 residues. V dropped 0 bases and J dropped 1; count of bases not matched to a gene: 7. The germline V gene has CDR1 LNHDA and CDR2 SQIVND (reference sequence). The CDR3 is CASSIDRGSGGTDTQYF. The CDR3 DNA follows: TGTGCCAGTAGTATAGATCGGGGGAGCGGGGGCACAGATACGCAGTATTTT.

A few counts support this clone. CDR3 in DNA: TGTGCCAGCAGTGATCCGACAGGGATGGATCAGCCCCAGCATTTT. It translates to CASSDPTGMDQPQHF. The V gene is TRBV6-6, the J gene TRBJ1-5; TRBD1 matches at 7 bases. Germline V gene sequence: CDR1 MNHNY, CDR2 SVGAGI (reference sequence). Trimming at V came to 5 bases and at J to 5 bases, leaving 9 bases not matched to a gene. The CDR3 runs 15 residues.

The gene calls are TRBV7-9 and TRBJ1-2; 9 bases are a match to TRBD1. V trimming: 1 base; J trimming: 4 bases; junction bases outside the gene matches: 4. The CDR3 is 15 residues long. CDR1 and CDR2 (germline): SEHNR, FQNEAQ (reference sequence). For the CDR3, the DNA is TGTGCCAGCAGCTTAGATCGGGGACAGGGCTATGGCTACACCTTC. Residues: CASSLDRGQGYGYTF. Based on the CDR3 plus reference TRBV7-9 and TRBJ1-2, the full variable domain is DTGVSQNPRHKITKRGQNVTFRCDPISEHNRLYWYRQTLGQGPEFLTYFQNEAQLEKSRLLSDRFSAERPKGSFSTLEIQRTEQGDSAMYLCASSLDRGQGYGYTFGSGTRLTVV.

This clone was counted a single time. V usage is TRBV6-6 and J usage is TRBJ1-1, with D hard to call. This CDR3 region has 12 residues. The V gene's germline CDR1 is MNHNY and CDR2 SVGAGI (reference sequence). Trimming cost V 4 bases and J 10 bases, with 13 bases left between them. In DNA, the CDR3 is TGTGCCAGCAGTTCCTGGGGAGATGGAGCTTTCTTT. It translates to CASSSWGDGAFF.

This clone was observed a single time. The chain carries TRBV13 and TRBJ2-1, with D perhaps TRBD2 (7 bases). Germline CDR1 and CDR2: PRHDT and FYEKMQ (reference sequence). Trimming stripped 4 bases from V and 0 bases from J, with 10 bases between. This CDR3 has 15 residues. CDR3 bases: TGTGCCAGCAGCTGGGGGGGCTCCTCCTACAATGAGCAGTTCTTC. Translated, it gives CASSWGGSSYNEQFF.

This clone was observed once. The rearrangement links TRBV9 to TRBJ1-3, with D possibly TRBD1 on 6 matching bases. Germline CDR1 SGDLS, CDR2 YYNGEE. The germline V and J ends were trimmed by 2 bases and 0 bases, with 21 bases remaining between them. CDR3 length equals 19 residues. CDR3 region: CASSVSSMNREASGNTIYF. CDR3 in DNA: TGTGCCAGCAGCGTCTCGTCAATGAACAGGGAAGCCTCTGGAAACACCATATATTTT. Drawing the rest from reference TRBV9 and TRBJ1-3, the complete variable domain is DSGVTQTPKHLITATGQRVTLRCSPRSGDLSVYWYQQSLDQGLQFLIQYYNGEERAKGNILERFSAQQFPDLHSELNLSSLELGDSALYFCASSVSSMNREASGNTIYFGEGSWLTVV.

The CDR3 protein is CASSDSTGAGANVLTF. The CDR3 nucleotides are TGTGCCAGCAGTGACTCGACAGGGGCTGGGGCCAACGTCCTGACTTTC. The chain joins TRBV6-4 to TRBJ2-6; 8 bases map to TRBD1. The CDR3 sequence is 16 residues long. Trimming at V came to 0 bases and at J to 2 bases, leaving 0 bases not matched to a gene. Germline V gene sequence: CDR1 MRHNA, CDR2 SNTAGT.

This clone was observed a handful of times. The chain links TRBV27 to TRBJ2-7; TRBD1 aligns across 7 bases. The CDR3 is made up of 16 amino acids. The V gene end was trimmed by 2 bases and the J gene end by 2 bases; junction bases not matched to a gene: 9. CDR1 is MNHEY and CDR2 is SMNVEV in the germline V gene (reference sequence). In DNA form, the CDR3 reads TGTGCCAGCAGTTTACAGGGACAGCGAGACACCTACGAGCAGTACTTC. It codes for CASSLQGQRDTYEQYF.